Reported below is one TCR beta chain. TCRdb used MiXCR to reprocess the 5' RACE reads, holding one entry per CDR3 protein. The sample includes about 31,000 distinct CDR3 sequences, around 5.4% of them seen just once. The CDR3 is 15 residues long. Trimming removed 2 bases at V and 5 bases at J, with 16 bases between. CDR1 is SGHDT and CDR2 is YYEEEE in the germline V gene. This record comes from a study of early T cells in non-severe SARS-CoV-2 infection. V gene TRBV5-6 combines with J gene TRBJ2-5; D may match TRBD1 or TRBD2 (5 bases each). The sequenced material came from whole blood. This clonotype was obtained from an adult who was a healthcare worker with PCR-confirmed SARS-CoV-2 infection or an uninfected control (not recorded which). CDR3 protein: CASSLAGTAEETQYF. The CDR3 nucleotides are TGTGCCAGCAGCTTAGCCGGGACGGCGGAGGAGACCCAGTACTTC.